This is a list of T cell receptor beta chains from one sample in a study of blood T cell repertoires in COVID-19. TCRdb's table, derived via immunoSEQ multiplex PCR, lists solely in-frame clones and lacks some. Of 45,000 to 65,000 clones listed, about 82% are singletons. The sample was peripheral blood. These receptors were obtained from a man older than 75 with active COVID-19. Both conserved end residues are part of each CDR3. D genes are given only for firm matches. Size values are once, few and many counts, or a class for expanded clones, and some rows have none.

clone_size	j_call	v_call	d_call	cdr3_aa	cdr3_nt
.	TRBJ2-5	TRBV6-2/TRBV6-3	TRBD2	CASSQGLALETQYF	TGTGCCAGCAGCCAGGGACTAGCATTGGAGACCCAGTACTTC
.	TRBJ2-2	TRBV7-3	TRBD2	CASSPTSGSNGELFF	TGTGCCAGCAGCCCCACTAGCGGGAGCAACGGGGAGCTGTTTTTT
once	TRBJ2-3	TRBV3-1/TRBV3-2	TRBD2	CASSLEPIAGVAGGTDTQYF	TGTGCCAGCAGCCTAGAACCCATAGCGGGAGTAGCGGGCGGCACAGATACGCAGTATTTT
.	TRBJ1-2	TRBV28	.	CASSQDMSFVYYGYTF	TGTGCCAGCAGCCAGGACATGTCCTTTGTCTACTATGGCTACACCTTC
.	TRBJ2-3	TRBV6-2/TRBV6-3	TRBD2	CASSYYRTSGRGPTDTQYF	TGTGCCAGCAGTTACTATCGGACTAGCGGGAGAGGTCCCACAGATACGCAGTATTTT
.	TRBJ1-2	TRBV7-2	.	CASSFLTDYGYTF	TGTGCCAGCAGCTTTTTGACAGACTATGGCTACACCTTC
few	TRBJ2-6	TRBV5-6	TRBD2	CASSLLGLAGVSGANVLTF	TGTGCCAGCAGCTTGCTGGGTCTAGCGGGGGTCTCTGGGGCCAACGTCCTGACTTTC
.	TRBJ1-2	TRBV18	TRBD1	CASSPGTGKSYGYTF	TGTGCCAGCTCACCAGGGACAGGGAAGAGCTATGGCTACACCTTC
.	TRBJ1-4	TRBV18	.	CASSPAETNEKLFF	TGTGCCAGCTCACCTGCGGAGACTAATGAAAAACTGTTTTTT
.	TRBJ2-1	TRBV5-1	TRBD2	CASSLARFTSGEYNEQFF	TGCGCCAGCAGCTTGGCCCGTTTTACTAGCGGGGAGTACAATGAGCAGTTCTTC
.	TRBJ2-1	TRBV5-4	.	CASSATGTRNEQFF	TGTGCCAGCAGCGCGACCGGGACTCGCAATGAGCAGTTCTTC
.	TRBJ2-1	TRBV3-1/TRBV3-2	TRBD2	CASSQVGSGRALEQFF	TGTGCCAGCAGCCAAGTGGGGAGCGGGAGGGCCCTAGAGCAGTTCTTC
.	TRBJ2-1	TRBV5-8	TRBD2	CASSQGLAAYNEQFF	TGTGCCAGCAGCCAGGGACTAGCGGCCTACAATGAGCAGTTCTTC
.	TRBJ2-3	TRBV5-1	.	CASSLRGSLTDTQYF	TGCGCCAGCAGCTTGAGGGGGTCCCTAACAGATACGCAGTATTTT
.	TRBJ1-1	TRBV6-5	.	CASSLTRNTEAFF	TGTGCCAGCAGCCTCACAAGGAACACTGAAGCTTTCTTT
.	TRBJ2-1	TRBV7-2	.	CASSQTGMVQFF	TGTGCCAGCAGCCAGACTGGAATGGTGCAGTTCTTC
.	TRBJ2-5	TRBV3-1/TRBV3-2	TRBD2	CASDIHGREETQYF	TGTGCCAGCGACATACACGGGAGGGAGGAGACCCAGTACTTC
.	TRBJ1-3	TRBV2	.	CASSVSSGNTIYF	TGTGCCAGCAGTGTCAGCTCTGGAAACACCATATATTTT
few	TRBJ2-3	TRBV20-1	TRBD1	CSAGQTDTQYF	TGCAGTGCGGGACAGACAGATACGCAGTATTTT
.	TRBJ2-7	TRBV7-9	.	CASSLDSLRGEQYF	TGTGCCAGCAGCTTAGACTCTTTGCGGGGCGAGCAGTACTTC
.	TRBJ2-3	TRBV5-1	.	CASSLTTDTQYF	TGCGCCAGCAGCCTAACCACAGATACGCAGTATTTT
.	TRBJ2-2	TRBV5-4	TRBD2	CASSSGGTYQTGELFF	TGTGCCAGCAGCTCCGGGGGGACCTACCAAACCGGGGAGCTGTTTTTT
once	TRBJ2-7	TRBV4-1	TRBD1	CASSRGQGTYEQYF	TGCGCCAGCAGCCGCGGACAGGGGACCTACGAGCAGTACTTC
.	TRBJ2-4	TRBV19	.	CASTGLAKNIQYF	TGTGCCAGTACGGGACTCGCCAAAAACATTCAGTACTTC
.	TRBJ1-1	TRBV19	.	CASSSDFQIYTEAFF	TGTGCCAGTAGTAGTGACTTTCAGATTTACACTGAAGCTTTCTTT
once	TRBJ1-1	TRBV28	.	CASSLSGGFNTEAFF	TGTGCCAGCAGTTTATCGGGGGGGTTCAACACTGAAGCTTTCTTT
.	TRBJ1-6	TRBV11-1	.	CASSTKTGGDSPLHF	TGTGCCAGCAGCACTAAGACAGGAGGTGATTCACCCCTCCACTTT
once	TRBJ2-5	TRBV6-1	.	CASSDPGTPQETQYF	TGTGCCAGCAGTGACCCCGGGACACCCCAAGAGACCCAGTACTTC
.	TRBJ1-2	TRBV28	.	CASSLGTGPAGGYTF	TGTGCCAGCAGTTTAGGAACAGGGCCGGCCGGTGGCTACACCTTC
few	TRBJ1-1	TRBV28	.	CASSRPLSLSHTEAFF	TGTGCCAGCAGTCGCCCACTAAGCCTTAGTCACACTGAAGCTTTCTTT
.	TRBJ1-2	TRBV5-6	TRBD1	CASSRTGPYGYTF	TGTGCCAGCAGCAGGACAGGGCCCTATGGCTACACCTTC
once	TRBJ2-6	TRBV5-1	.	CASSPWRDSISGANVLTF	TGCGCCAGCAGCCCGTGGCGGGACAGTATTTCTGGGGCCAACGTCCTGACTTTC